This is a list of T cell receptor beta chains from one sample in a study of graft-versus-host responses after intestinal transplantation. The method was immunoSEQ multiplex PCR; TCRdb's version includes in-frame clones alone and lacks a portion of them. The sample lists about 14,000 clones, roughly 30% occurring once. The source material was alloreactive CD4+ T cells from a mixed lymphocyte reaction culture, sampled before intestinal transplant. The receptors stem from a human patient who received an intestinal transplant. Each CDR3 is given with its conserved first and last residue. D genes are given only for firm matches. Rows may omit the clone size; those that give it use once, few, many or a size class.

clone size,CDR3 length,V gene,J gene,D gene,CDR3 DNA,CDR3 protein
-,13,TRBV4-2,TRBJ1-5,-,TGTGCCAGCAGCCAAGGGGAGAGTCAGCCCCAGCATTTT,CASSQGESQPQHF
few,15,TRBV28,TRBJ1-5,TRBD1,TGTGCCAGCAGTCGAGACAGGGTAAGGGATCAGCCCCAGCATTTT,CASSRDRVRDQPQHF
few,14,TRBV2,TRBJ1-5,-,TGTGCCAGCGGGCTCAGGGGTTCCAATCAGCCCCAGCATTTT,CASGLRGSNQPQHF
few,13,TRBV6-5,TRBJ2-7,TRBD2,TGTGCCAGGAGCGGGAGAAAAACCTACGAGCAGTACTTC,CARSGRKTYEQYF
-,11,TRBV6-1,TRBJ1-4,-,TGTGCCAGCAGACGTAATGAAAAACTGTTTTTT,CASRRNEKLFF
-,16,TRBV15,TRBJ2-4,-,TGTGCCACCAGCAGAGACCTACAGGGCTCCAAAAACATTCAGTACTTC,CATSRDLQGSKNIQYF
-,15,TRBV7-9,TRBJ1-2,TRBD1,TGTGCCAGCAGCCCCCAGGGGGGGGTTGGCTATGGCTACACCTTC,CASSPQGGVGYGYTF
-,14,TRBV18,TRBJ2-3,-,TGTGCCAGCTCCTCCTCCTCGTTCACCGATACGCAGTATTTT,CASSSSSFTDTQYF
few,14,TRBV6-1,TRBJ2-3,TRBD2,TGTGCCAGCGAGCGGGAGATAGAGACAGATACGCAGTATTTT,CASEREIETDTQYF
-,15,TRBV2,TRBJ2-1,TRBD2,TGTGCCAGCAGGAAGGCTAGCGGGAGTTTCGGTGAGCAGTTCTTC,CASRKASGSFGEQFF
-,13,TRBV6-9,TRBJ1-5,-,TGTGCCAGCAGGCAGGACAGCAATCAGCCCCAGCATTTT,CASRQDSNQPQHF
-,13,TRBV7-8,TRBJ1-5,-,TGTGCCAGCAGTTCCAGCCTCAATCAGCCCCAGCATTTT,CASSSSLNQPQHF
-,15,TRBV6-1,TRBJ1-1,TRBD1,TGTGCCAGCAGTGTTTCCCCGGACAGGGACACTGAAGCTTTCTTT,CASSVSPDRDTEAFF
-,11,TRBV2,TRBJ2-7,-,TGTGCCAGCAGTGGCCCCTACGAGCAGTACTTC,CASSGPYEQYF
-,13,TRBV19,TRBJ1-1,-,TGTGCCACTCTAGACACAGTGAACACTGAAGCTTTCTTT,CATLDTVNTEAFF
-,13,TRBV7-9,TRBJ1-2,-,TGTGCCAGCAGTGCCTTCGGGGGACCTGGCTACACCTTC,CASSAFGGPGYTF
few,11,TRBV10-3,TRBJ2-5,-,TGTGCCATCAGTGAGTCAAGTTCCCAGTACTTC,CAISESSSQYF
-,15,TRBV6-8,TRBJ1-2,-,TGTGCCAGCAGTTACTCTAGGACGGACAACTATGGCTACACCTTC,CASSYSRTDNYGYTF
few,14,TRBV6-1,TRBJ1-1,-,TGTGCCAGCAGTGAATCAAGGCCCCACACTGAAGCTTTCTTT,CASSESRPHTEAFF
-,13,TRBV10-2,TRBJ1-4,-,TGCGCCAGCGGCTTCCGGGACGGTGAAAAACTGTTTTTT,CASGFRDGEKLFF
-,13,TRBV28,TRBJ1-5,-,TGTGCCAGCAGAGGCCCCGGGGGTCAGCCCCAGCATTTT,CASRGPGGQPQHF
few,17,TRBV19,TRBJ1-2,TRBD1,TGTGCCAGTAGTATAAAGGCAGGGGGACTACGGAACTATGGCTACACCTTC,CASSIKAGGLRNYGYTF
-,14,TRBV14,TRBJ1-2,-,TGTGCCAGCAGTCCACAGTACCCCTCCTATGGCTACACCTTC,CASSPQYPSYGYTF
-,14,TRBV7-9,TRBJ2-7,-,TGTGCCAGCAGCTTAAGCCAGTCCTCCTACGAGCAGTACTTC,CASSLSQSSYEQYF
medium-sized,16,TRBV5-1,TRBJ2-1,TRBD2,TGCGCCAGCAGCAACCAACCGGGACTAGCTTACAATGAGCAGTTCTTC,CASSNQPGLAYNEQFF
few,13,TRBV7-8,TRBJ2-1,-,TGTGCCAGCAGCTTAGGGCTAGCCTATGAGCAGTTCTTC,CASSLGLAYEQFF
-,11,TRBV5-8,TRBJ2-3,-,TGTGCCAGCAGCTACCTTTTAACGCAGTATTTT,CASSYLLTQYF
few,12,TRBV2,TRBJ2-1,-,TGTGCCAGCAGCGAGAGTAGTATTGAGCAGTTCTTC,CASSESSIEQFF
-,12,TRBV14,TRBJ2-7,-,TGTGCCAGCAGCCAAGTTTCAACCGAGCAGTACTTC,CASSQVSTEQYF
once,13,TRBV10-1,TRBJ2-7,-,TGCGCCAGCAGTGACCCCGGGGCCTACGAGCAGTACTTC,CASSDPGAYEQYF
-,15,TRBV6-5,TRBJ1-4,TRBD1,TGTGCCAGCAGCCGGGACAGGGCCTCTAATGAAAAACTGTTTTTT,CASSRDRASNEKLFF
-,15,TRBV5-4,TRBJ2-3,TRBD2,TGTGCCAGCAGCTTGGGTAGCGGGAGAACAGATACGCAGTATTTT,CASSLGSGRTDTQYF
-,13,TRBV4-2,TRBJ1-1,-,TGTGCCAGCAGCCAGACTGGTGACACTGAAGCTTTCTTT,CASSQTGDTEAFF
-,12,TRBV5-5,TRBJ1-1,-,TGTGCCAGCAGCGTGGGGGAGACTGAAGCTTTCTTT,CASSVGETEAFF
-,15,TRBV28,TRBJ1-2,TRBD1,TGTGCCAGCAGTTTCCTGACCCAGGGGGACTATGGCTACACCTTC,CASSFLTQGDYGYTF
medium-sized,13,TRBV7-6,TRBJ1-5,-,TGTGCCAGCAGCTTAAGGGGACGTCAGCCCCAGCATTTT,CASSLRGRQPQHF
-,17,TRBV11-2,TRBJ2-7,TRBD1,TGTGCCAGCAGCTTAGCCCAAGGGACAGCCGAAGCCTACGAGCAGTACTTC,CASSLAQGTAEAYEQYF
few,14,TRBV2,TRBJ1-4,-,TGTGCCAGCAGACTGGGGCACTCTAATGAAAAACTGTTTTTT,CASRLGHSNEKLFF